The present T cell receptor (beta chain) was sequenced within a study of Ad26.COV2.S vaccination and SARS-CoV-2 variants. Sequenced by immunoSEQ multiplex PCR; TCRdb stores in-frame clones only, minus some. Of some 450,000 clones in the sample, roughly 87% are singletons; the top ten hold more than 3.5%. There are a few counts of this clone. Treatment indicated: about 20 received Ad26.COV2.S at low or high dose, single or two shots; about 5 received placebo; per-sample allocation not given. After the first vaccine or placebo injection, samples were drawn on day 63. CDR1 and CDR2 (germline): LNHDA, SQIVND (reference sequence). Trimming took 4 bases from V and 0 from J, leaving 16 bases between them. The CDR3 sequence is 17 residues long.

This chain connects TRBV19 to TRBJ2-1; tentatively, D is TRBD2 (5 bases). Sequenced material: peripheral blood, taken in a trial of Ad26.COV2.S vaccine versus placebo. The TCR was taken from a person between 18 and 65 years old who received the Ad26.COV2.S COVID-19 vaccine or a placebo. The CDR3 nucleotides are TGTGCCAGTAGTAGCGGGCCTGGATTTAGCTCCTACAATGAGCAGTTCTTC. As protein: CASSSGPGFSSYNEQFF.